The entry that follows covers one T cell receptor (beta chain) sequence. This clone has only one observation. The specificity of this receptor is unknown. No base qualities exist here, and no much larger clone lies one base off it. This entry belongs to a study of T cell changes during pregnancy in multiple sclerosis (dated by TCRdb to the late 2010s). Describing the broader study: Changes in the T cell repertoire over the course of pregnancy were examined in this study in women with multiple sclerosis.

The receptor library was made with the immunoSEQ multiplex PCR assay. TCRdb re-hosts the immuneACCESS table, in-frame sequences only. Its copies lack some clones; in the studies checked, an unresolved V gene accounts for under half of them, and the cause for the rest is not known. The sample yields 88,000 or so clones; around 92% were counted once. Clones ranked in the top ten supply 2.6% of the sample. This specimen was peripheral blood, taken before pregnancy. This TCR was recovered from a female donor with multiple sclerosis, enrolled in a pregnancy study.

The CDR3 here reads CASSFSHLTSYNEQFF. The nucleotide sequence reads as follows: TGTGCCAGCAGCTTCTCACATTTAACATCCTACAATGAGCAGTTCTTC. The rearrangement joined TRBV11-3 to TRBJ2-1, with an unclear D gene assignment. Including the terminal cysteine and phenylalanine, the CDR3 comprises 16 residues. Only the CDR3 region is kept as DNA, spanning 48 bases read in frame from base 1. From a lookup of the germline V gene, CDR1 and CDR2 are SGHNT and YENEEA. The germline ends are 13 bases apart after V is trimmed by 3 bases and J by 1 base. With the rest looked up from the reference TRBV11-3 and TRBJ2-1 genes rather than sequenced, the full variable domain is EAGVVQSPRYKIIEKKQPVAFWCNPISGHNTLYWYLQNLGQGPELLIRYENEEAVDDSQLPKDRFSAERLKGVDSTLKIQPAELGDSAVYLCASSFSHLTSYNEQFFGPGTRLTVL.